The 30 T cell receptor beta chains given below trace back to one sample, sequenced in a study of blood T cell repertoires in COVID-19. The assay was immunoSEQ multiplex PCR, and TCRdb's table has in-frame clones only and misses some. The sample has roughly 250,000 clones, 87% seen once; the top ten hold 2.3%. Sequenced: peripheral blood. These receptor sequences come from a woman aged 45 to 65 with acute or convalescent COVID-19.

This chain joins TRBV5-4 and TRBJ2-5, with no clear D. Trimming removed 5 bases at V and 2 bases at J, with 13 bases between. Germline CDR1 and CDR2: SGHNT and YYREEE (reference sequence). The CDR3 covers 14 residues. This CDR3 reads CASSISQIQETQYF. The CDR3 coding sequence is TGTGCCAGCAGTATAAGTCAGATTCAAGAGACCCAGTACTTC.

This chain connects TRBV27 to TRBJ1-5; TRBD1 agrees at 10 bases. CDR1 is MNHEY and CDR2 is SMNVEV in the germline V gene (reference sequence). CDR3 length equals 17 residues. The V and J ends lost 6 bases and 0 bases, in that order; junction bases with no gene match: 8. CDR3 sequence reads: CASRIRDRGNSNQPQHF. CDR3 sequence (DNA): TGTGCCAGCAGAATCCGGGACAGGGGAAATAGCAATCAGCCCCAGCATTTT.

The chain joins TRBV27 to TRBJ1-2; D is possibly TRBD1 (6 bases). Between the trimmed V and J ends, which lost 6 bases and 3 bases, there was a span of 11 bases. CDR3 size: 13 residues. Germline V gene data show CDR1 as MNHEY and CDR2 as SMNVEV (reference sequence). CDR3 in amino acids: CASRTAGDYGYTF. The CDR3 bases are TGTGCCAGCAGGACGGCAGGGGACTATGGCTACACCTTC.

The table lists this clone with a few counts. The chain combines TRBV5-1 with TRBJ1-3; D ambiguous. The length of the CDR3 is 16 residues. CDR1 is SGHRS and CDR2 is YFSETQ in the germline V gene. V was shortened by 1 base and J by 3 bases, with 14 bases between the two germline ends. This chain's CDR3 is CASSLSAGSDGNTIYF. CDR3 nucleotides: TGCGCCAGCAGCTTGAGCGCGGGTTCGGATGGAAACACCATATATTTT.

The chain combines TRBV5-4 with TRBJ2-5; D remains ambiguous. The length of the CDR3 is 13 residues. V lost 0 bases and J lost 4, with 7 bases in between. Germline V gives CDR1 SGHNT, CDR2 YYREEE (reference sequence). The CDR3 protein is CASSLGGGETQYF. DNA for the CDR3: TGTGCCAGCAGCTTGGGTGGCGGAGAGACCCAGTACTTC.

V and J are TRBV7-3 and TRBJ1-4; 9 nucleotides match TRBD1. CDR1 SGHTA and CDR2 FQGTGA come from the germline V gene. V was pared by 5 bases and J by 15 bases, with 10 bases of the junction left unmatched. The CDR3 consists of 13 residues. The CDR3 sequence is CASSPGQGELLFF. The CDR3 coding sequence is TGTGCCAGCAGCCCGGGACAGGGCGAATTATTGTTTTTT.

The chain uses TRBV7-9 and TRBJ2-1; TRBD2 might be the D (5 bases). With 1 base removed from V and 10 bases from J, the gap between germline ends came to 17 bases. The CDR3 is 15 residues long. CDR1 SEHNR and CDR2 FQNEAQ come from the germline V gene (reference sequence). The DNA for the CDR3 is TGTGCCAGCAGCTTAGGCGGGTTGGAAGTCGGCGAGCAGTTCTTC. This gives the protein CASSLGGLEVGEQFF.

The chain uses TRBV18 and TRBJ1-4, with a tentative D call TRBD1 (5 bases). The germline V and J ends were trimmed by 4 bases and 5 bases, with 14 bases remaining between them. The germline V gene has CDR1 KGHSH and CDR2 LQKENI. CDR3 length: 15 amino acids. CDR3 protein: CASSQSQVPNEKLFF. The CDR3, as DNA: TGTGCCAGCTCACAGTCACAGGTGCCGAATGAAAAACTGTTTTTT. The variable domain in full, completed from reference TRBV18 and TRBJ1-4, reads NAGVMQNPRHLVRRRGQEARLRCSPMKGHSHVYWYRQLPEEGLKFMVYLQKENIIDESGMPKERFSAEFPKEGPSILRIQQVVRGDSAAYFCASSQSQVPNEKLFFGSGTQLSVL.

CDR3 DNA sequence: TGTGCCACCAGTGATTTGGACCTGGGCGGGCACAATGAGCAGTTCTTC. Its translation is CATSDLDLGGHNEQFF. The chain is built from TRBV24-1 and TRBJ2-1; possibly TRBD2 for D (5 bases). Per the germline V gene, CDR1 is KGHDR and CDR2 is SFDVKD. V dropped 0 bases and J dropped 5 bases, with 13 bases sitting between them. The CDR3 is 16 residues long.

The J gene is TRBJ1-6, the V gene TRBV2; a possible D gene is TRBD1 (6 bases). The CDR3 has 15 residues. Germline V gene lookup returns CDR1 SNHLY and CDR2 FYNNEI. The V end was cut by 1 base, the J end by 7 bases, with 11 bases between. The CDR3 reads CASSEGGTRNSPLHF. Here the CDR3 DNA reads TGTGCCAGCAGTGAAGGTGGGACAAGAAATTCACCCCTCCACTTT.

The chain uses TRBV5-1 and TRBJ1-5; the match to TRBD1 covers 7 bases. CDR1 is SGHRS, CDR2 YFSETQ, per germline. This CDR3 comprises 14 residues. Germline trimming cut 4 bases from V and 3 bases from J; bases unmatched to any gene: 4. This chain's CDR3 is CASSPGQTNQPQHF. CDR3 nucleotide sequence: TGCGCCAGCAGCCCGGGACAGACCAATCAGCCCCAGCATTTT.

The rearrangement joins TRBV19 to TRBJ1-3, with D tentatively TRBD1 (5 bases). Germline lookup yields CDR1 LNHDA and CDR2 SQIVND (reference sequence). This CDR3 region has 16 residues. Trimming cost V 10 bases and J 3 bases, with 22 bases left between them. Here the CDR3 reads CATAPLRGFIGNTIYF. The DNA for the CDR3 is TGTGCCACCGCGCCATTAAGGGGATTCATTGGAAACACCATATATTTT. Full variable domain (outside the CDR3, taken from reference TRBV19 and TRBJ1-3): DGGITQSPKYLFRKEGQNVTLSCEQNLNHDAMYWYRQDPGQGLRLIYYSQIVNDFQKGDIAEGYSVSREKKESFPLTVTSAQKNPTAFYLCATAPLRGFIGNTIYFGEGSWLTVV.

This chain connects TRBV11-2 to TRBJ2-1; 7 positions agree with TRBD2. This CDR3 spans 16 amino acids. Per the germline V gene, CDR1 is SGHAT and CDR2 is FQNNGV. With V trimmed by 5 bases and J by 8 bases, 15 bases remained unmatched. The CDR3 spells CASSPGLAVRGDEQFF. As DNA, the CDR3 is TGTGCCAGCAGCCCCGGTCTAGCGGTTAGAGGGGATGAGCAGTTCTTC. Drawing the rest from reference TRBV11-2 and TRBJ2-1, the complete variable domain is EAGVAQSPRYKIIEKRQSVAFWCNPISGHATLYWYQQILGQGPKLLIQFQNNGVVDDSQLPKDRFSAERLKGVDSTLKIQPAKLEDSAVYLCASSPGLAVRGDEQFFGPGTRLTVL.

The chain links TRBV3-1 (or the pseudogene TRBV3-2) to TRBJ1-5; D remains unclear. V was shortened by 4 bases and J by 5 bases, with 9 bases between the two germline ends. Germline CDR1 LGHDT, CDR2 YNNKEL (reference sequence). The length of the CDR3 is 13 residues. CDR3 sequence reads: CASSPQIDQPQHF. CDR3 sequence (DNA): TGTGCCAGCAGCCCTCAGATTGATCAGCCCCAGCATTTT.

This chain joins TRBV19 and TRBJ2-1; 9 nucleotides agree with TRBD2. V was clipped by 2 bases and J by 10 bases; unmatched bases: 9. The V gene's germline CDR1 is LNHDA and CDR2 SQIVND (reference sequence). This CDR3 region has 15 residues. In DNA form, the CDR3 reads TGTGCCAGTAGTATAATGGGTAGCGGGAGAGGGGAGCAGTTCTTC. Its translation: CASSIMGSGRGEQFF.

This chain's CDR3 is CASSLFLDRTYNSPLHF. DNA of the CDR3: TGTGCCAGCAGCTTGTTTTTGGACAGGACATATAATTCACCCCTCCACTTT. The gene calls are TRBV7-8 and TRBJ1-6; TRBD1 aligns across 7 bases. J was trimmed by 4 bases and V by 3 bases; bases with no gene match: 9. CDR1 is SGHVS and CDR2 is FQNEAQ in the germline V gene. This CDR3 spans 17 amino acids.

J is TRBJ2-3 and V is TRBV5-1, with TRBD2 matching over 12 bases. This CDR3 region has 15 residues. Unmatched junction bases numbered 4, after V lost 2 bases and J lost 6 bases. The V gene's germline CDR1 is SGHRS and CDR2 YFSETQ. The CDR3 nucleotides read TGCGCCAGCAGCTTTTCCGGGACTAGCGGGGATACGCAGTATTTT. Its translation is CASSFSGTSGDTQYF.

The rearrangement joins TRBV7-2 to TRBJ2-7, with D possibly TRBD1 on 6 matching bases. Germline loops: CDR1 SGHTA, CDR2 FQGNSA. The V and J ends lost 5 bases and 0 bases respectively, with 14 bases between them. The CDR3 runs to 15 residues. CDR3: CASSPYRVYSYEQYF. DNA of the CDR3: TGTGCCAGCAGCCCCTACAGGGTTTACTCCTACGAGCAGTACTTC.

This clone was found a few times. The chain uses TRBV21-1 and TRBJ2-1; TRBD2 is the table's D call and was not checked against the DNA. TRBV21-1 is designated a pseudogene. CDR3 size: 15 residues. In DNA form, the CDR3 reads TGTGCCAGCAACGTCAAAACTACCGTATTTATTGAGCAGTTCTTC. As protein: CASNVKTTVFIEQFF.

V gene TRBV7-9 combines with J gene TRBJ2-7; D is perhaps TRBD2 (6 bases). This CDR3 has 15 residues. Per germline, CDR1 SEHNR and CDR2 FQNEAQ (reference sequence). V dropped 2 bases and J dropped 6 bases, with 17 bases sitting between them. DNA for the CDR3: TGTGCCAGCAGCTTACCGGGTTCGGGAGTAAGCGAGCAGTACTTC. Amino acids: CASSLPGSGVSEQYF.

The genes are TRBV29-1 and TRBJ2-2; TRBD2 aligns across 8 bases. The CDR3 covers 15 residues. V gave up 7 bases and J gave up 6 bases; unmatched junction bases: 13. CDR1 is SQVTM and CDR2 is ANQGSEA in the germline V gene. CDR3 protein: CSARPTSDSSGELFF. The DNA of the CDR3 is TGCAGCGCCCGACCGACTAGCGACTCGTCCGGGGAGCTGTTTTTT.

This CDR3 is CASMLQGARTGELFF. The CDR3 DNA sequence: TGTGCCAGCATGCTACAGGGGGCGCGCACCGGGGAGCTGTTTTTT. This sequence joins TRBV5-5 and TRBJ2-2; 9 bases are a match to TRBD1. This CDR3 contains 15 residues. The J segment lost 4 bases and the V segment lost 6 bases, leaving 7 bases of the junction unmatched. Germline V lookup: CDR1 SGHKS, CDR2 YYEKEE (reference sequence).

This sequence joins TRBV7-9 and TRBJ1-5; TRBD1 might be the D (6 bases). This CDR3 contains 17 residues. V lost 1 base to trimming and J lost 0 bases, with 13 bases between them. Germline V gene data show CDR1 as SEHNR and CDR2 as FQNEAQ (reference sequence). Written as DNA, the CDR3 is TGTGCCAGCAGCTTAGGAGAGGGGGGGTATAGCAATCAGCCCCAGCATTTT. Amino acid sequence: CASSLGEGGYSNQPQHF.

This chain links TRBV4-1 with TRBJ2-7; D is possibly TRBD1 (5 bases). Germline V CDR1 and CDR2: MGHRA, YSYEKL. The ends were cut back, 0 bases at V and 3 bases at J, with 12 bases in the middle. The CDR3 contains 15 residues. The CDR3 loop is CASSQEMGQDYEQYF. CDR3 DNA sequence: TGCGCCAGCAGCCAAGAAATGGGGCAGGACTACGAGCAGTACTTC.

V is TRBV19 and J is TRBJ1-1; perhaps TRBD1 as D (6 bases). The CDR3 sequence is 12 residues long. The germline gives CDR1 LNHDA, CDR2 SQIVND (reference sequence). Trimming stripped 7 bases from V and 4 bases from J, with 10 bases between. The CDR3 DNA is TGTGCCAGTAACACCAGGGGCACTGAAGCTTTCTTT. This gives the protein CASNTRGTEAFF.

In regard to this clone: At one end, the junction sequence differs from germline, possibly due to a read error. The chain links TRBV7-3 to TRBJ1-3; D gene ambiguous. Germline CDR1 is SGHTA and CDR2 is FQGTGA. This CDR3 spans 13 amino acids. The CDR3 coding sequence is TGTGCCAGCAGCCTAACCACTGGAAACACCATATATTTT. It encodes CASSLTTGNTIYF.

The genes are TRBV10-3 and TRBJ2-1; TRBD1 agrees at 7 bases. Germline CDR1 ENHRY, CDR2 SYGVKD. After removal of 2 bases from V and 4 bases from J, the junction contained 8 bases not matched to a gene. The CDR3 consists of 16 residues. The CDR3 DNA follows: TGTGCCATCAGTGAGCCCCGGGACAGCCAATACAATGAGCAGTTCTTC. It specifies CAISEPRDSQYNEQFF.

The chain carries TRBV5-6 and TRBJ1-2; D uncertain. CDR3 length: 15 residues. V lost 0 bases and J lost 0, with 9 bases in between. The germline CDR1 and CDR2 sequences are SGHDT and YYEEEE. The CDR3 reads CASSLGAATNYGYTF. The DNA of the CDR3 is TGTGCCAGCAGCTTGGGAGCGGCCACTAACTATGGCTACACCTTC.

This clone was seen once. This sequence joins TRBV3-1 (or the pseudogene TRBV3-2) and TRBJ2-7, with TRBD1 matching over 11 bases. The V and J ends lost 7 bases and 2 bases, in that order; junction bases with no gene match: 1. CDR1 is LGHDT and CDR2 is YNNKEL in the germline V gene (reference sequence). The CDR3 totals 13 residues. CDR3 in amino acids: CASMGQGAYEQYF. The CDR3 DNA reads as TGTGCCAGCATGGGACAGGGGGCCTACGAGCAGTACTTC.

V and J are TRBV15 and TRBJ2-1; D may be TRBD2 (6 bases). From germline, CDR1 is LNHNV and CDR2 YYDKDF (reference sequence). This CDR3 has 15 amino acids. V gave up 0 bases and J gave up 6 bases, with 12 bases separating them. CDR3 coding DNA: TGTGCCACCAGCAGAGATCCCACTAGCTTCAATGAGCAGTTCTTC. This sequence encodes CATSRDPTSFNEQFF.